The 27 T cell receptor beta chains given below trace back to one sample, sequenced in a study of T cell changes during pregnancy in multiple sclerosis. Using immunoSEQ multiplex PCR, the repertoire was profiled, and TCRdb retains in-frame clones only, with some absent. The repertoire holds 60,000 to 85,000 clones, with 90% to 95% as singletons. The sequenced sample was peripheral blood, obtained in the second trimester of pregnancy. Receptor source: a female donor with multiple sclerosis, enrolled in a pregnancy study.

The chain joins TRBV5-4 to TRBJ1-2, with TRBD1 as a possible D gene (5 bases). Germline CDR1 SGHNT, CDR2 YYREEE (reference sequence). Trimming pared 2 bases from V and 4 bases from J, leaving 15 bases between. The CDR3 runs to 15 residues. CDR3 nucleotide sequence: TGTGCCAGCAGCTTTTCGGCGACAGTCCCCTATGGCTACACCTTC. Its translation: CASSFSATVPYGYTF.

The rearrangement joins TRBV4-3 to TRBJ1-1; D not resolved. Germline V gene sequence: CDR1 LGHNA, CDR2 YSLEER. The CDR3 totals 13 residues. V was clipped by 0 bases and J by 1 base, with 3 bases between them. The CDR3 here is CASSQDRNTEAFF. As DNA, the CDR3 is TGCGCCAGCAGCCAAGACAGGAACACTGAAGCTTTCTTT.

The CDR3 bases are TGCGCCAGCAGCCATGAAGGGACAGGGTCTGAAAAACTGTTTTTT. Its protein is CASSHEGTGSEKLFF. The rearrangement links TRBV5-1 to TRBJ1-4; 9 bases align to TRBD1. The CDR3 is 15 residues long. Germline V lookup: CDR1 SGHRS, CDR2 YFSETQ. After removal of 4 bases from V and 7 bases from J, the junction contained 8 bases not matched to a gene.

The genes are TRBV19 and TRBJ2-3; 8 bases line up with TRBD2. The CDR3 extends over 14 amino acids. Germline CDR1 LNHDA, CDR2 SQIVND (reference sequence). V lost 5 bases, J lost 3 bases, and 4 bases stayed unmatched. The CDR3 bases are TGTGCCAGTAGTTTCGGGGGGGGGACAGATACGCAGTATTTT. The encoded protein is CASSFGGGTDTQYF. The variable domain in full, with the rest retrieved from reference TRBV19 and TRBJ2-3, is DGGITQSPKYLFRKEGQNVTLSCEQNLNHDAMYWYRQDPGQGLRLIYYSQIVNDFQKGDIAEGYSVSREKKESFPLTVTSAQKNPTAFYLCASSFGGGTDTQYFGPGTRLTVL.

The gene calls are TRBV6-1 and TRBJ1-3; perhaps TRBD1 as D (6 bases). CDR1 and CDR2 from the germline V gene are MNHNS and SASEGT. The CDR3 is 13 amino acids. Trimming stripped 8 bases from V and 3 bases from J, with 11 bases between. For the CDR3, the DNA is TGTGCCAGCTCAGGGGAGTTTGGAAACACCATATATTTT. This sequence encodes CASSGEFGNTIYF.

The rearrangement joins TRBV7-3 to TRBJ1-2, with 9 nucleotides matching TRBD1. Losses at the gene ends were 5 bases for V and 5 bases for J; bases not matched to a gene: 3. Germline CDR1 and CDR2: SGHTA and FQGTGA. The CDR3 extends over 13 amino acids. As DNA, the CDR3 is TGTGCCAGCAGCGCGGGACAGGGTTATGGCTACACCTTC. The encoded protein is CASSAGQGYGYTF.

This chain uses TRBV6-6 with TRBJ2-5; a possible D gene is TRBD1 (5 bases). This CDR3 spans 14 amino acids. Germline values: CDR1 MNHNY, CDR2 SVGAGI (reference sequence). V dropped 6 bases and J dropped 5 bases, with 16 bases sitting between them. CDR3 amino acids: CASRGASEAETQYF. The CDR3 coding sequence is TGTGCCAGCAGAGGGGCCAGCGAGGCGGAGACCCAGTACTTC.

This chain connects TRBV6-5 to TRBJ1-2; 8 bases line up with TRBD1. V shed 6 bases and J 2 bases; nucleotides not matched to a gene: 8. The CDR3 has 15 amino acids. Germline V gene data show CDR1 as MNHEY and CDR2 as SVGAGI. As DNA, the CDR3 is TGTGCCAGCAGACCAGGGGGCCTGGGCAACTATGGCTACACCTTC. Translated: CASRPGGLGNYGYTF.

J is TRBJ1-1 and V is TRBV5-1; no clear D gene. Trimming pared 0 bases from V and 1 base from J, leaving 10 bases between. Germline V gene data show CDR1 as SGHRS and CDR2 as YFSETQ. The CDR3 sequence is 15 residues long. The CDR3 DNA reads TGCGCCAGCAGCTTGGATGGGTCTAGGAACACTGAAGCTTTCTTT. This encodes CASSLDGSRNTEAFF.

A single count supports this clone. The V gene is TRBV28, the J gene TRBJ2-1; TRBD2 aligns across 13 bases. Per the germline V gene, CDR1 is MDHEN and CDR2 is SYDVKM. The J segment lost 8 bases and the V segment lost 6 bases, leaving 13 bases of the junction unmatched. This CDR3 spans 17 amino acids. CDR3 nucleotides: TGTGCCAGCAGCCCTACTTTACTAGCGGGGGGGTTCGATGAGCAGTTCTTC. Amino acids: CASSPTLLAGGFDEQFF.

This clone is a singleton in its sample. The V call is TRBV7-8, the J call TRBJ2-7; tentatively, D is TRBD2 (6 bases). CDR3 length: 15 amino acids. Germline V gives CDR1 SGHVS, CDR2 FQNEAQ. The V end was cut by 3 bases, the J end by 0 bases, with 12 bases between. The chain's CDR3 is CASSFPGTASYEQYF. The DNA of the CDR3 is TGTGCCAGCAGCTTTCCGGGGACTGCCTCCTACGAGCAGTACTTC.

This chain uses TRBV18 with TRBJ1-5, with D hard to call. The germline CDR1 and CDR2 sequences are KGHSH and LQKENI. CDR3 length: 13 residues. V lost 3 bases and J lost 4, with 7 bases in between. As DNA, the CDR3 is TGTGCCAGCTCACCTATATATAATCAGCCCCAGCATTTT. Its translation: CASSPIYNQPQHF.

This clone was seen more than once but under ten times. The chain couples TRBV6-4 to TRBJ2-3; 9 positions agree with TRBD2. Germline loops: CDR1 MRHNA, CDR2 SNTAGT. The ends lost 0 bases at V and 4 bases at J; junction bases unmatched: 2. This CDR3 is built from 15 residues. The CDR3 DNA reads TGTGCCAGCAGTGACTCAGCGGGAGGATCAGATACGCAGTATTTT. This codes for CASSDSAGGSDTQYF.

V usage is TRBV7-6 and J usage is TRBJ2-7, with 10 bases matching TRBD2. Trimming at V came to 2 bases and at J to 9 bases, leaving 10 bases not matched to a gene. CDR3 length: 15 residues. Germline CDR1 SGHVS, CDR2 FNYEAQ. In DNA, the CDR3 is TGTGCCAGCAGCTTAACGGCTAGCGGGAGTGCCGTGCAGTACTTC. Amino acids: CASSLTASGSAVQYF. Complete variable domain (other parts from reference TRBV7-6 and TRBJ2-7): GAGVSQSPRYKVTKRGQDVALRCDPISGHVSLYWYRQALGQGPEFLTYFNYEAQQDKSGLPNDRFSAERPEGSISTLTIQRTEQRDSAMYRCASSLTASGSAVQYFGPGTRLTVT.

The rearrangement joins TRBV6-1 to TRBJ2-7; possibly TRBD2 for D (6 bases). Trimming removed 2 bases at V and 5 bases at J, with 10 bases between. The CDR3 length is 13 residues. Germline CDR1 MNHNS, CDR2 SASEGT. In nucleotides, the CDR3 is TGTGCCAGCAGTGAAACGGGGGTCGACGAGCAGTACTTC. This translates into CASSETGVDEQYF.

The V and J genes are TRBV2 and TRBJ1-6; a weak D match, TRBD1 (6 bases). V gave up 6 bases and J gave up 8 bases, with 20 bases separating them. Looked up from germline, CDR1 is SNHLY and CDR2 is FYNNEI. The CDR3 consists of 16 residues. CDR3 in amino acids: CASRETGLRVDSPLHF. CDR3 DNA: TGTGCCAGCAGAGAGACAGGTCTGAGAGTGGATTCACCCCTCCACTTT.

The chain recombines TRBV19 with TRBJ1-1; TRBD1 agrees at 7 bases. The CDR3 length is 16 residues. V dropped 7 bases and J dropped 4; count of bases not matched to a gene: 15. Looked up from germline, CDR1 is LNHDA and CDR2 is SQIVND (reference sequence). The CDR3 is CASTLDRLYSGTEAFF. The CDR3 DNA follows: TGTGCCAGTACCCTGGACAGGCTCTACAGCGGCACTGAAGCTTTCTTT. Using reference TRBV19 and TRBJ1-1 for the parts outside the CDR3, the full variable domain is DGGITQSPKYLFRKEGQNVTLSCEQNLNHDAMYWYRQDPGQGLRLIYYSQIVNDFQKGDIAEGYSVSREKKESFPLTVTSAQKNPTAFYLCASTLDRLYSGTEAFFGQGTRLTVV.

CDR3 protein: CASSGTGRDEQYF. As DNA, the CDR3 is TGCGCCAGCAGCGGGACAGGGCGCGACGAGCAGTACTTC. This chain connects TRBV5-1 to TRBJ2-7, with 9 positions matching TRBD1. Unmatched junction bases numbered 4, after V lost 4 bases and J lost 5 bases. Germline loops: CDR1 SGHRS, CDR2 YFSETQ. The CDR3 totals 13 residues.

The table lists this clone with a count of one. This chain joins TRBV5-4 and TRBJ2-1; D may be TRBD2 (6 bases). Germline CDR1 reads SGHNT; CDR2 reads YYREEE (reference sequence). This CDR3 is 16 amino acids long. Trimming removed 0 bases from V and 0 bases from J, with 10 bases in between. The CDR3 coding sequence is TGTGCCAGCAGCTTGGATCTCGGGGGCTCCTACAATGAGCAGTTCTTC. Translated: CASSLDLGGSYNEQFF.

This chain links TRBV5-6 with TRBJ2-3; 8 bases align to TRBD2. CDR3 length: 17 amino acids. Per germline, CDR1 SGHDT and CDR2 YYEEEE. After removal of 1 base from V and 4 bases from J, the junction contained 11 bases not matched to a gene. The CDR3 sequence: CASSLPIAGPKADTQYF. In nucleotides, the CDR3 is TGTGCCAGCAGCTTGCCCATAGCGGGGCCCAAAGCAGATACGCAGTATTTT.

The V and J genes are TRBV11-2 and TRBJ1-1, with D hard to call. Trimming pared 5 bases from V and 0 bases from J, leaving 7 bases between. CDR3 size: 13 residues. Germline CDR1 SGHAT, CDR2 FQNNGV. The CDR3 DNA sequence: TGTGCCAGCAGCCCGGTCCTGAACACTGAAGCTTTCTTT. It specifies CASSPVLNTEAFF.

The chain has TRBV4-2 and TRBJ2-7, with 9 nucleotides matching TRBD1. The CDR3 is made up of 15 amino acids. Germline V lookup: CDR1 LGHNA, CDR2 YNFKEQ. Trimming took 1 base from V and 2 from J; bases not matched to a gene: 3. CDR3 sequence reads: CASSQVTGGTYEQYF. In nucleotides, the CDR3 is TGTGCCAGCAGCCAAGTGACAGGGGGTACCTACGAGCAGTACTTC.

This clone was observed a single time. This chain uses TRBV30 with TRBJ1-1; D gene uncertain. Trimming left V 3 bases short and J 1 base short, with 3 bases between. The CDR3 totals 11 residues. Looked up from germline, CDR1 is GTSNPN and CDR2 is SVGIG (reference sequence). CDR3 protein: CAWSKNTEAFF. The CDR3 DNA is TGTGCCTGGAGCAAGAACACTGAAGCTTTCTTT.

The J gene is TRBJ2-1, the V gene TRBV6-1; 7 positions match TRBD1. Per the germline V gene, CDR1 is MNHNS and CDR2 is SASEGT. This CDR3 contains 11 residues. The trim removed 4 bases at V and 12 bases at J, leaving 3 bases unmatched. The CDR3 DNA is TGTGCCAGCAGTGGGACAGGACCGCAGTTCTTC. This sequence encodes CASSGTGPQFF.

The chain couples TRBV4-2 to TRBJ1-4; no reliable D call. The germline V gene has CDR1 LGHNA and CDR2 YNFKEQ. V was pared by 0 bases and J by 13 bases, with 21 bases between. The CDR3 is 16 residues long. The CDR3: CASSQEKTTVQQPLFF. The CDR3 DNA reads as TGTGCCAGCAGCCAAGAAAAGACCACAGTACAGCAACCACTGTTTTTT.

V usage is TRBV5-4 and J usage is TRBJ2-3; TRBD1 agrees at 7 bases. Germline CDR1 is SGHNT and CDR2 is YYREEE (reference sequence). Trimming cost V 2 bases and J 2 bases; bases outside gene matches: 5. The CDR3 is made up of 15 amino acids. This CDR3 reads CASSFLGTATDTQYF. In DNA, the CDR3 is TGTGCCAGCAGCTTTTTAGGGACAGCCACAGATACGCAGTATTTT. The full variable domain, in which reference TRBV5-4 and TRBJ2-3 provide the parts outside the CDR3, is ETGVTQSPTHLIKTRGQQVTLRCSSQSGHNTVSWYQQALGQGPQFIFQYYREEENGRGNFPPRFSGLQFPNYSSELNVNALELDDSALYLCASSFLGTATDTQYFGPGTRLTVL.

The V call is TRBV6-4, the J call TRBJ2-1; D remains ambiguous. The ends were cut back, 2 bases at V and 6 bases at J, with 5 bases in the middle. Germline CDR1 MRHNA, CDR2 SNTAGT. The CDR3 covers 12 residues. The CDR3 loop reads CASSDSSNEQFF. DNA of the CDR3: TGTGCCAGCAGTGACAGCTCCAATGAGCAGTTCTTC.